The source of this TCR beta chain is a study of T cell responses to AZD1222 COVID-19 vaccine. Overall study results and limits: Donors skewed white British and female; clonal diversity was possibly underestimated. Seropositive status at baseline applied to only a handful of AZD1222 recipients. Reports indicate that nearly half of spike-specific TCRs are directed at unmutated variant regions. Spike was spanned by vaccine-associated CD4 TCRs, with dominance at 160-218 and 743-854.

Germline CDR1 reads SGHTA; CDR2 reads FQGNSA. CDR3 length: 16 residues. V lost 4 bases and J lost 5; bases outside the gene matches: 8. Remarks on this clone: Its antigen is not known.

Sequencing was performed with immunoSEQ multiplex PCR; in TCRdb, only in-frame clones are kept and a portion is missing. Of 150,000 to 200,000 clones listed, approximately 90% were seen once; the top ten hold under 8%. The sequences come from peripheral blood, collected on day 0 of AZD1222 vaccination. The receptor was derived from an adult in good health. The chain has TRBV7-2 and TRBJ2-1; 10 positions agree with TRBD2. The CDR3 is CASSSRTSGYHNEQFF. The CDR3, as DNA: TGTGCCAGCAGCTCACGGACTAGCGGATACCACAATGAGCAGTTCTTC.